This T cell receptor beta chain was sequenced during a study of CD8 T cells in Susac syndrome. Notes on the study in general: Regarding the TCR sequencing and HLA analysis, the study admitted that a relatively small number of individuals were involved.

The RNA input was 0.5 to 1 ug, and it was reverse transcribed with random hexamers. TCRdb ran MiXCR on the immunoSEQ multiplex PCR reads and lists one entry per CDR3 protein. The profile shows some 180,000 distinct CDR3 sequences, 90% to 95% of them singletons. As concerns this clonotype: Antigen specificity is unknown.

TEMRA cells underwent FACS enrichment and CD8+ and CD4+ T cells underwent negative isolation. Sequenced: CD4+ T cells from PBMCs. This clonotype originated in a human donor with Susac syndrome.

The CDR3 protein is CASSILSGYNEQFF. DNA for the CDR3: TGTGCCAGTAGTATCCTTTCCGGGTACAATGAGCAGTTCTTC. V and J are TRBV19 and TRBJ2-1; no clear D gene. V dropped 3 bases and J dropped 4 bases, with 10 bases sitting between them. The CDR3 sequence is 14 residues long. Germline V gives CDR1 LNHDA, CDR2 SQIVND (reference sequence).